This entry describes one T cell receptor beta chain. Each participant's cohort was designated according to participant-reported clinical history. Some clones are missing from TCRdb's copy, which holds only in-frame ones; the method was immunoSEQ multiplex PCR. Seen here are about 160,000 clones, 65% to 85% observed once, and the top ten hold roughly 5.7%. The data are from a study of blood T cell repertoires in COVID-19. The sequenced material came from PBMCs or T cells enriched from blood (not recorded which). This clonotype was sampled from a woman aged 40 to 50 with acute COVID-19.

The CDR3 spells CASSLDGARGYGYTF. The CDR3 region has the DNA TGTGCCAGCAGCTTGGATGGGGCGCGGGGCTATGGCTACACCTTC. The chain employs TRBV5-6 and TRBJ1-2; D is possibly TRBD1 (5 bases). V was pared by 0 bases and J by 4 bases, with 13 bases between. This CDR3 is 15 amino acids long. Germline CDR1 and CDR2: SGHDT and YYEEEE.